Following are 10 T cell receptor beta chains from one sample sequenced in a study of T cell responses to AZD1222 COVID-19 vaccine (dated by TCRdb to 2020 to 2023). The time point label of this sample denotes: baseline before first vaccination. The receptor library was made with the immunoSEQ multiplex PCR assay. TCRdb re-hosts the immuneACCESS table, in-frame sequences only. Its copies lack some clones; in the studies checked, an unresolved V gene accounts for under half of them, and the cause for the rest is not known. Within this sample are roughly 140,000 clones, with around 88% of them counted one time only. The ten largest clones capture approximately 3.4% of the sample. The sample consisted of peripheral blood, taken on day 0 of AZD1222 vaccination. These receptors were taken from an adult in good health.

V and J are TRBV19 and TRBJ1-1, with D possibly matching TRBD1 (5 bases). CDR1 LNHDA and CDR2 SQIVND come from the germline V gene (reference sequence). The V end lost 4 bases, the J end lost 2 bases, and 8 bases lay between the germline ends. The CDR3 is 13 residues long. As DNA, the CDR3 is TGTGCCAGTAGTAGCCAGGGAAACACTGAAGCTTTCTTT. It encodes CASSSQGNTEAFF. Complete variable domain (other parts from reference TRBV19 and TRBJ1-1): DGGITQSPKYLFRKEGQNVTLSCEQNLNHDAMYWYRQDPGQGLRLIYYSQIVNDFQKGDIAEGYSVSREKKESFPLTVTSAQKNPTAFYLCASSSQGNTEAFFGQGTRLTVV.

The count of this clone is one. The chain combines TRBV15 with TRBJ2-3; D is unclear. This CDR3 is built from 13 residues. Germline CDR1 reads LNHNV; CDR2 reads YYDKDF (reference sequence). Trimming removed 5 bases from V and 4 bases from J, with 10 bases in between. CDR3 coding DNA: TGTGCCACCAGCTTGCGTCGGGCAGATACGCAGTATTTT. Its protein product is CATSLRRADTQYF.

J is TRBJ2-2 and V is TRBV15; D remains unclear. This CDR3 is built from 16 residues. Germline loops: CDR1 LNHNV, CDR2 YYDKDF (reference sequence). Trimming cost V 3 bases and J 0 bases, with 11 bases left between them. This chain's CDR3 is CATSSQDGPNTGELFF. CDR3 coding DNA: TGTGCCACCAGCAGCCAGGACGGTCCGAACACCGGGGAGCTGTTTTTT. Supplemented by reference TRBV15 and TRBJ2-2, the full variable domain reads DAMVIQNPRYQVTQFGKPVTLSCSQTLNHNVMYWYQQKSSQAPKLLFHYYDKDFNNEADTPDNFQSRRPNTSFCFLDIRSPGLGDTAMYLCATSSQDGPNTGELFFGEGSRLTVL.

The V call is TRBV6-1, the J call TRBJ1-1, with TRBD1 as a possible D gene (5 bases). From germline, CDR1 is MNHNS and CDR2 SASEGT. This CDR3 is 14 amino acids long. Between the trimmed V and J ends, which lost 4 bases and 4 bases, there was a span of 13 bases. CDR3 in DNA: TGTGCCAGCAGTGTAGCCAGGGAGGTCACTGAAGCTTTCTTT. Amino acids: CASSVAREVTEAFF.

This CDR3 is CASSLGGVGSPEQYF. CDR3 DNA sequence: TGTGCCAGCAGTTTAGGTGGGGTGGGGTCCCCCGAGCAGTACTTC. The chain carries TRBV28 and TRBJ2-7, with D unresolved. The germline V gene encodes CDR1 MDHEN and CDR2 SYDVKM. This CDR3 spans 15 amino acids. With 2 bases removed from V and 6 bases from J, the gap between germline ends came to 17 bases.

V gene TRBV7-2 combines with J gene TRBJ2-5; no reliable D call. Looked up from germline, CDR1 is SGHTA and CDR2 is FQGNSA. Trimming stripped 5 bases from V and 1 base from J, with 11 bases between. The CDR3 covers 14 residues. The CDR3 here is CASSLDPTQETQYF. CDR3 DNA sequence: TGTGCCAGCAGCCTGGACCCAACCCAAGAGACCCAGTACTTC. Based on the CDR3 plus reference TRBV7-2 and TRBJ2-5, the full variable domain is GAGVSQSPSNKVTEKGKDVELRCDPISGHTALYWYRQSLGQGLEFLIYFQGNSAPDKSGLPSDRFSAERTGGSVSTLTIQRTQQEDSAVYLCASSLDPTQETQYFGPGTRLLVL.

The genes are TRBV11-2 and TRBJ2-1; 9 nucleotides agree with TRBD2. Germline V CDR1 and CDR2: SGHAT, FQNNGV. Trimming at V came to 4 bases and at J to 3 bases, leaving 7 bases not matched to a gene. The CDR3 is 16 amino acids. The CDR3 region is CASSSEAGGRYNEQFF. The DNA for the CDR3 is TGTGCCAGCAGCTCGGAAGCGGGAGGCCGCTACAATGAGCAGTTCTTC.

The chain combines TRBV30 with TRBJ2-7; 10 nucleotides agree with TRBD1. Losses at the gene ends were 3 bases for V and 3 bases for J; bases not matched to a gene: 5. CDR1 is GTSNPN, CDR2 SVGIG, per germline (reference sequence). The CDR3 loop spans 14 amino acids. CDR3 protein: CAWSPGTGDYEQYF. As DNA, the CDR3 is TGTGCCTGGAGCCCCGGGACAGGGGACTACGAGCAGTACTTC.

The chain links TRBV7-8 to TRBJ1-5; 8 positions match TRBD1. V lost 5 bases, J lost 0 bases, and 6 bases stayed unmatched. Germline CDR1 reads SGHVS; CDR2 reads FQNEAQ. The CDR3 is 16 residues long. The CDR3 spells CASSPWTGNSNQPQHF. CDR3 DNA: TGTGCCAGCAGCCCCTGGACAGGGAATAGCAATCAGCCCCAGCATTTT.

The CDR3 sequence is CASSLNSQGWGEQYF. The CDR3, as DNA: TGTGCCAGCAGCTTGAATTCACAGGGTTGGGGCGAGCAGTACTTC. The rearrangement joins TRBV5-4 to TRBJ2-7; tentative D call: TRBD1 (6 bases). V lost 1 base to trimming and J lost 6 bases, with 17 bases between them. This CDR3 is built from 15 residues. CDR1 SGHNT and CDR2 YYREEE come from the germline V gene (reference sequence). The complete variable domain, with remaining parts taken from reference TRBV5-4 and TRBJ2-7, reads ETGVTQSPTHLIKTRGQQVTLRCSSQSGHNTVSWYQQALGQGPQFIFQYYREEENGRGNFPPRFSGLQFPNYSSELNVNALELDDSALYLCASSLNSQGWGEQYFGPGTRLTVT.